This TCR beta chain comes out of a study of CD8 T cells in Susac syndrome. The overall study: Susac syndrome patients were untreated, on corticosteroids with some adding intravenous immunoglobulin, or on intravenous immunoglobulin only.

V was pared by 1 base and J by 10 bases, with 13 bases of the junction left unmatched. The CDR3 is 16 residues long. CDR1 and CDR2 from the germline V gene are KGHSH and LQKENI. cDNA came from around 0.5 to 1 ug RNA primed by random hexamers. TCRdb re-called the immunoSEQ multiplex PCR reads through MiXCR, storing one row per CDR3 protein. This sample carries some 180,000 distinct CDR3 sequences, around 94% of them seen once, and the ten largest clones take 0.095% to 0.1%. The clonotype originates from a human donor with Susac syndrome. The rearrangement joins TRBV18 to TRBJ1-1, with 9 bases matching TRBD1. The sequenced sample consisted of CD4+ T cells from PBMCs. The chain's CDR3 is CASSPRDREVPKGAFF. The CDR3 bases are TGTGCCAGCTCACCACGGGACAGGGAAGTCCCGAAGGGAGCTTTCTTT.